This T cell receptor (beta chain) was documented in a study of cytomegalovirus exposure and HLA in healthy donors. Study-wide results and caveats: Presence/absence analysis assumed near-uniform sequencing depth across donors.

Primers included in the PCR were 60 Vbeta and 13 Jbeta primers. TCRdb's copy holds only in-frame clones and misses some; the assay was immunoSEQ multiplex PCR. This sample contains tens of thousands of clones. Germline-derived CDR1 and CDR2 are MNHEY and SVGAGI. Trimming pared 5 bases from V and 1 base from J, leaving 8 bases between. The CDR3 length is 13 residues. On this clone: Its antigen remains unknown.

V usage is TRBV6-5 and J usage is TRBJ1-1, with D uncertain. This TCR derives from a man in his fifties or sixties in good health and CMV-seropositive. Sequencing was carried out using PBMCs. The CDR3 DNA reads as TGTGCCAGCAGTCCACAGAAGAACACTGAAGCTTTCTTT. Translated: CASSPQKNTEAFF.